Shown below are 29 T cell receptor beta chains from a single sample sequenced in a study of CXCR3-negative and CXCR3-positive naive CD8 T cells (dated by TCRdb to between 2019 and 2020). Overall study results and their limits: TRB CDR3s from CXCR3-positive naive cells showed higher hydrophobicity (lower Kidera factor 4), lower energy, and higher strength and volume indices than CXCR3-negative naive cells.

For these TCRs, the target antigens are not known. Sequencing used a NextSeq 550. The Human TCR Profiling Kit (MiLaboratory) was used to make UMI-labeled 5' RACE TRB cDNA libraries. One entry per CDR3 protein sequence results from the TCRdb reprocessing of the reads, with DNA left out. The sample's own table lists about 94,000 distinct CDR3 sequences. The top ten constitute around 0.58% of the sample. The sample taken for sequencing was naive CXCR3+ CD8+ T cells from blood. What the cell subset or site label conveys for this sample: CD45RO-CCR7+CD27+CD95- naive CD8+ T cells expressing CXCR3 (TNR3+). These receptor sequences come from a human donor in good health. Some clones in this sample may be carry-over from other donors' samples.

The CDR3 sequence is CASRIAIYTDTQYF. This chain connects TRBV6-6 to TRBJ2-3; TCRdb's assignment of TRBD2 cannot be checked, as there is no DNA. The CDR3 runs to 14 residues. The germline gives CDR1 MNHNY, CDR2 SVGAGI (reference sequence).

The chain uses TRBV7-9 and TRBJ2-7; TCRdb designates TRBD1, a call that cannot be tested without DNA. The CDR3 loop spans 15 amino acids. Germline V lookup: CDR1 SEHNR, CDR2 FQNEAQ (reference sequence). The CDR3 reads CASSFRQGLSYEQYF.

CDR3 residues: CATSDSGTSGRLETDTQYF. The V and J genes are TRBV24-1 and TRBJ2-3; the D call of TRBD2 rests on TCRdb alone, since no DNA is present to check it. The germline V gene encodes CDR1 KGHDR and CDR2 SFDVKD. This CDR3 region has 19 residues.

The CDR3 loop is CASSSKRQGILYGYTF. This chain links TRBV5-6 with TRBJ1-2; TCRdb's D call of TRBD1 is untestable without DNA. The length of the CDR3 is 16 residues. Germline CDR1 and CDR2: SGHDT and YYEEEE.

CDR3 sequence: CASSLEWTASYGYTF. The V call is TRBV7-3, the J call TRBJ1-2. The CDR3 has 15 residues. Germline loops: CDR1 SGHTA, CDR2 FQGTGA.

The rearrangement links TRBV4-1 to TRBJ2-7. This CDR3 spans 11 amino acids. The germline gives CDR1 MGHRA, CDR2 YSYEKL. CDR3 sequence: CASSQGAEQYF.

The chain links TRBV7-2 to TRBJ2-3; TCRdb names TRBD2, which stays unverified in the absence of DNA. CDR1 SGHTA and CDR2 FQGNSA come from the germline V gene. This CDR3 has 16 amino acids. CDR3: CASSPLTSGSTDTQYF.

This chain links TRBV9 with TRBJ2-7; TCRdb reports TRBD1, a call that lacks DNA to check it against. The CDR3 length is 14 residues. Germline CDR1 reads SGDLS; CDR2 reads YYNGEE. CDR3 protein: CASSVGRGRDEQYF.

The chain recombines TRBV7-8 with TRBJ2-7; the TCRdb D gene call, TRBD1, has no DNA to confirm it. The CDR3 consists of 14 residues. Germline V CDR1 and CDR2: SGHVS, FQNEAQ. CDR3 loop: CASALSGSPYEQYF.

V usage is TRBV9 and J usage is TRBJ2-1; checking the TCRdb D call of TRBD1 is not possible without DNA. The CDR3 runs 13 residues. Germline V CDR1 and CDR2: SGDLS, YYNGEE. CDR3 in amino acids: CASSGSGGREQFF.

The CDR3 sequence is CASSDGDGEAFF. The genes are TRBV12-3 or TRBV12-4 and TRBJ1-1; TCRdb lists TRBD1, though no DNA is available to test this call. The CDR3 has 12 residues.

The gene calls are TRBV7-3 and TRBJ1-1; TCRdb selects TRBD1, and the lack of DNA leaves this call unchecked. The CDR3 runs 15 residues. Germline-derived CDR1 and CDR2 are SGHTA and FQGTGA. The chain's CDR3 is CASSLTGQGNTEPFF.

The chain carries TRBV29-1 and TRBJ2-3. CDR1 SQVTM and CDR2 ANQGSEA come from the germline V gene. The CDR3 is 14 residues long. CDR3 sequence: CSVTGGRYTDTQYF.

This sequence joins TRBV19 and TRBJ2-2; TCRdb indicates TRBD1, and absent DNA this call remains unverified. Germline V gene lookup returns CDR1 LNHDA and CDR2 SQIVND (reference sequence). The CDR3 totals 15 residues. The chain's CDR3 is CASGSGAANTGELFF.

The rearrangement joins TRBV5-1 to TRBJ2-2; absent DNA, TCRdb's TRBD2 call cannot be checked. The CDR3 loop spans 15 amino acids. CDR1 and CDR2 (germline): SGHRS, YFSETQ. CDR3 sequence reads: CASSEGEANTGELFF.

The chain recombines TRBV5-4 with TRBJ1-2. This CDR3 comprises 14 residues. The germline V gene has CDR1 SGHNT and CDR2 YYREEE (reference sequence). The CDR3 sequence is CASSLVGGTYGYTF.

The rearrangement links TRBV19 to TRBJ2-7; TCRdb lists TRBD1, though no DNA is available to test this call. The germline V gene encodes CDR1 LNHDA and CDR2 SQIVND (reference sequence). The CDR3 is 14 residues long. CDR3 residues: CASSTTVTSYEQYF.

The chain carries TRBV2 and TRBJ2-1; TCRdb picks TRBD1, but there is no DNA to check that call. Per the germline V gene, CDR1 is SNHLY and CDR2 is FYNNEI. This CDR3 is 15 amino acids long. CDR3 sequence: CASSGGQSSYNEQFF.

CDR3 loop: CSARGEIRADNSPLHF. The gene calls are TRBV20-1 and TRBJ1-6. Germline V gene sequence: CDR1 DFQATT, CDR2 SNEGSKA (reference sequence). CDR3 length equals 16 residues.

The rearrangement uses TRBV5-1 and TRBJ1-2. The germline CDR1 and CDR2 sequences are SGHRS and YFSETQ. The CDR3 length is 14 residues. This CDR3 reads CASSWSDGFYGYTF.

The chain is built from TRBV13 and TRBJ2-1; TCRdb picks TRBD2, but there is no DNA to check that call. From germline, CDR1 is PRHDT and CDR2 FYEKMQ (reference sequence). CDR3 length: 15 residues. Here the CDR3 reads CASSPASGAYNEQFF.

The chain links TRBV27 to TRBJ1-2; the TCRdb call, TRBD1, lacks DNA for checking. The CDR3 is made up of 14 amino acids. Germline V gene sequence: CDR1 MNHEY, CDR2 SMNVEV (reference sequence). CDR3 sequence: CASSDADRGHGYTF.

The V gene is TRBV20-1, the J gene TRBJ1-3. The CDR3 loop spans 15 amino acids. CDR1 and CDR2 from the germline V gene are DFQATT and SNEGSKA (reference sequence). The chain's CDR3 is CSARVSAQPGNTIYF.

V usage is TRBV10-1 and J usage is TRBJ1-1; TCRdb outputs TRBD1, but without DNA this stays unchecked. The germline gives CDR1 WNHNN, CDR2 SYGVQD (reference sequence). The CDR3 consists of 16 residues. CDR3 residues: CASSDRTTGDYTEAFF.

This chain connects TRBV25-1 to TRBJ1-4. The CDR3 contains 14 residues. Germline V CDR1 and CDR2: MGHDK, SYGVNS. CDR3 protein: CASSASSVDEKLFF.

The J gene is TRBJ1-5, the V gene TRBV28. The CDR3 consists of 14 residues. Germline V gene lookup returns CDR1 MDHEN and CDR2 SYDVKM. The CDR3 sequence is CASTLLPGRQPQHF.

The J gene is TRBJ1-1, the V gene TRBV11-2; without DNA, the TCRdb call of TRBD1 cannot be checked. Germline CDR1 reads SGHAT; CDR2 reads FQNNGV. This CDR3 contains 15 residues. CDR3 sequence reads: CASSLWGNTNTEAFF.

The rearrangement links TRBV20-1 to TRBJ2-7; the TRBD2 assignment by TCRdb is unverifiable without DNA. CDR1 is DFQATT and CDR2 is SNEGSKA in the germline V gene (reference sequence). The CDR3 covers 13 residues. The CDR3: CSARRSGDYEQYF.

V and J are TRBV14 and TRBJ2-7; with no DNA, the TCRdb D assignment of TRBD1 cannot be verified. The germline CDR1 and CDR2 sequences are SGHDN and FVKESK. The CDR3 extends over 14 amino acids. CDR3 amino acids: CASSHADRGYEQYF.